The entry that follows covers one T cell receptor (beta chain) sequence. This record comes from a study of PD-1 and CTLA-4 blockade in melanoma. Germline CDR1 reads MDHEN; CDR2 reads SYDVKM. The CDR3 totals 16 residues. After removal of 5 bases from V and 2 bases from J, the junction contained 8 bases not matched to a gene. Sequencing was performed with immunoSEQ multiplex PCR; in TCRdb, only in-frame clones are kept and a portion is missing. The table has around 29,000 clones, approximately 91% seen once. This TCR was sampled from a human donor with melanoma. V gene TRBV28 combines with J gene TRBJ2-5, with 10 positions matching TRBD2. The sequences come from CD8+ T cells from peripheral blood, collected before anti-PD-1 treatment. CDR3 DNA sequence: TGTGCCAGCAGTCTCTCGACTAGCGGGCCTCAAGAGACCCAGTACTTC. Protein: CASSLSTSGPQETQYF.